The 22 T cell receptor beta chains below all came from one sample that was sequenced in a study of T cell responses to AZD1222 COVID-19 vaccine. The protocol was immunoSEQ multiplex PCR, while the TCRdb copy is restricted to in-frame clones and leaves out a portion. The sample records over 85,000 clones, 87% being singletons. Sample: peripheral blood, taken on day 0 of AZD1222 vaccination. These receptors came from an adult in good health.

V gene TRBV29-1 combines with J gene TRBJ1-2; D remains ambiguous. Trimming removed 2 bases from V and 8 bases from J, with 27 bases in between. Per germline, CDR1 SQVTM and CDR2 ANQGSEA. The CDR3 extends over 17 amino acids. The CDR3 DNA is TGCAGCGTTGAAAACCGGGAGTCCTATTTCGGATTGGGGGGCTACACCTTC. Residues: CSVENRESYFGLGGYTF.

This clone was recorded once. The chain has TRBV7-2 and TRBJ2-1; TRBD2 aligns across 10 bases. Unmatched junction bases numbered 8, after V lost 4 bases and J lost 2 bases. There are 17 residues in the CDR3. CDR1 and CDR2 from the germline V gene are SGHTA and FQGNSA. DNA for the CDR3: TGTGCCAGCAGCTCCCAAGCGGGGGGGCCCCCCTACAATGAGCAGTTCTTC. Encoded protein: CASSSQAGGPPYNEQFF.

The CDR3 nucleotides read TGTGCCAGTCAAGGCCGAAATCGGAGGGACAGGGAGTTGAACACTGAAGCTTTCTTT. As protein: CASQGRNRRDRELNTEAFF. This sequence joins TRBV19 and TRBJ1-1; 9 nucleotides match TRBD1. The V gene end was trimmed by 8 bases and the J gene end by 0 bases; junction bases not matched to a gene: 19. Germline lookup yields CDR1 LNHDA and CDR2 SQIVND (reference sequence). CDR3 size: 19 residues.

This chain links TRBV7-2 with TRBJ2-1; maybe TRBD2 (5 bases). The germline CDR1 and CDR2 sequences are SGHTA and FQGNSA. The CDR3 extends over 15 amino acids. V was clipped by 1 base and J by 2 bases, with 9 bases between them. The CDR3 sequence is CASSLGTLPYNEQFF. CDR3 sequence (DNA): TGTGCCAGCAGCTTAGGGACTCTCCCCTACAATGAGCAGTTCTTC.

J is TRBJ2-1 and V is TRBV28, with TRBD2 identical over 7 bases. CDR1 and CDR2 (germline): MDHEN, SYDVKM. The ends lost 6 bases at V and 0 bases at J; junction bases unmatched: 2. The CDR3 loop spans 14 amino acids. CDR3 loop: CASSLAASYNEQFF. The CDR3 bases are TGTGCCAGCAGCCTAGCGGCCTCCTACAATGAGCAGTTCTTC.

This sequence joins TRBV7-9 and TRBJ1-5, with 8 bases matching TRBD1. V was clipped by 7 bases and J by 10 bases; unmatched bases: 9. CDR1 is SEHNR, CDR2 FQNEAQ, per germline (reference sequence). The CDR3 is made up of 13 amino acids. This chain's CDR3 is CASTPGGPGPQHF. CDR3 sequence (DNA): TGTGCCAGCACCCCAGGGGGCCCAGGACCCCAGCATTTT. Combining the CDR3 with reference TRBV7-9 and TRBJ1-5 gives the whole variable domain DTGVSQNPRHKITKRGQNVTFRCDPISEHNRLYWYRQTLGQGPEFLTYFQNEAQLEKSRLLSDRFSAERPKGSFSTLEIQRTEQGDSAMYLCASTPGGPGPQHFGDGTRLSIL.

This sequence joins TRBV4-3 and TRBJ1-5; D call uncertain. The CDR3 is 17 residues long. Trimming left V 1 base short and J 0 bases short, with 13 bases between. Germline CDR1 and CDR2: LGHNA and YSLEER. CDR3 residues: CASSQGDREYSNQPQHF. The CDR3 coding sequence is TGCGCCAGCAGCCAAGGGGATAGGGAGTATAGCAATCAGCCCCAGCATTTT.

The chain couples TRBV9 to TRBJ2-2; D remains unclear. V was clipped by 0 bases and J by 4 bases, with 4 bases between them. The germline V gene has CDR1 SGDLS and CDR2 YYNGEE. This CDR3 comprises 13 residues. CDR3 nucleotide sequence: TGTGCCAGCAGCGTAGCTATCACCGGGGAGCTGTTTTTT. Amino acids: CASSVAITGELFF. Complete variable domain (other parts from reference TRBV9 and TRBJ2-2): DSGVTQTPKHLITATGQRVTLRCSPRSGDLSVYWYQQSLDQGLQFLIQYYNGEERAKGNILERFSAQQFPDLHSELNLSSLELGDSALYFCASSVAITGELFFGEGSRLTVL.

The chain employs TRBV19 and TRBJ2-1; D remains ambiguous. CDR1 LNHDA and CDR2 SQIVND come from the germline V gene (reference sequence). Between the trimmed V and J ends, which lost 10 bases and 8 bases, there was a span of 15 bases. CDR3 size: 12 residues. The CDR3 sequence: CATATYLDEQFF. The CDR3 DNA follows: TGTGCCACTGCGACCTATTTGGATGAGCAGTTCTTC.

The V and J genes are TRBV14 and TRBJ1-2; D is unresolved. Trimming stripped 1 base from V and 8 bases from J, with 11 bases between. The length of the CDR3 is 13 residues. Germline loops: CDR1 SGHDN, CDR2 FVKESK. CDR3 region: CASSQVRTFGYTF. For the CDR3, the DNA is TGTGCCAGCAGCCAAGTCCGAACCTTCGGCTACACCTTC.

The chain combines TRBV7-2 with TRBJ2-1; TRBD1 matches 9 bases. This CDR3 comprises 15 residues. Trimming cost V 6 bases and J 1 base; bases outside gene matches: 4. Per germline, CDR1 SGHTA and CDR2 FQGNSA. The CDR3 loop reads CASRSGTGSYNEQFF. The CDR3 DNA reads TGTGCCAGCAGGTCAGGGACAGGGTCCTACAATGAGCAGTTCTTC.

The chain joins TRBV5-6 to TRBJ1-4, with 11 bases identical to TRBD1. From germline, CDR1 is SGHDT and CDR2 YYEEEE. This CDR3 is 16 amino acids long. Losses at the gene ends were 4 bases for V and 8 bases for J; bases not matched to a gene: 10. The CDR3 region is CASSLPGTGGGEKLFF. The DNA for the CDR3 is TGTGCCAGCAGCCTCCCGGGGACAGGGGGAGGGGAAAAACTGTTTTTT.

This clone was observed a single time. The V gene is TRBV6-5, the J gene TRBJ1-1, with D uncertain. The germline gives CDR1 MNHEY, CDR2 SVGAGI. The V end lost 1 base, the J end lost 5 bases, and 8 bases lay between the germline ends. This CDR3 has 13 amino acids. CDR3 coding DNA: TGTGCCAGCAGTTACTTTGATGGGACTGAAGCTTTCTTT. Protein sequence: CASSYFDGTEAFF.

The chain combines TRBV27 with TRBJ2-5, with 10 positions matching TRBD2. V shed 4 bases, J shed 7 bases, and the junction held 9 bases outside the gene matches. Looked up from germline, CDR1 is MNHEY and CDR2 is SMNVEV (reference sequence). This CDR3 region has 15 residues. CDR3 sequence: CASSSLAGVPGTQYF. The CDR3 coding sequence is TGTGCCAGCAGTTCCCTAGCGGGGGTGCCAGGGACCCAGTACTTC.

This clone appeared a single time. This chain uses TRBV4-2 with TRBJ1-2; D is unresolved. Germline V CDR1 and CDR2: LGHNA, YNFKEQ. V gave up 3 bases and J gave up 4 bases, with 21 bases separating them. The CDR3 consists of 17 residues. CDR3 coding DNA: TGTGCCAGCAGCCACGGACCTGGTGGGCCAGGCCGCTATGGCTACACCTTC. Amino acids: CASSHGPGGPGRYGYTF.

Comment on this clone: At one end the junction does not follow the germline gene, possibly because of a read error. The chain couples TRBV3-1 (or the pseudogene TRBV3-2) to TRBJ1-6; TRBD1 is a possible D gene (5 bases). CDR3 length: 14 residues. CDR1 and CDR2 from the germline V gene are LGHDT and YNNKEL (reference sequence). Written as DNA, the CDR3 is TGTGCCAGTAGCCAAGTTGGGGGTCGCGCGGCCCTCCACTTT. Residues: CASSQVGGRAALHF.

The rearrangement uses TRBV3-1 (or the pseudogene TRBV3-2) and TRBJ2-3, with TRBD2 matching over 8 bases. With 4 bases clipped from V and 2 bases from J, the junction kept 8 bases outside the gene matches. CDR3 size: 16 residues. The germline gives CDR1 LGHDT, CDR2 YNNKEL (reference sequence). The CDR3: CASSPLNSGTTDTQYF. The CDR3 nucleotides read TGTGCCAGCAGCCCCCTGAATAGCGGGACCACAGATACGCAGTATTTT.

The chain uses TRBV19 and TRBJ2-2; 8 bases are shared with TRBD2. Germline lookup yields CDR1 LNHDA and CDR2 SQIVND (reference sequence). After removal of 7 bases from V and 4 bases from J, the junction contained 8 bases not matched to a gene. The CDR3 is 15 amino acids. The CDR3 spells CASTAQAGATGELFF. The CDR3 DNA reads as TGTGCCAGTACTGCCCAAGCGGGAGCCACCGGGGAGCTGTTTTTT. The full variable domain, with the rest looked up from reference TRBV19 and TRBJ2-2, is DGGITQSPKYLFRKEGQNVTLSCEQNLNHDAMYWYRQDPGQGLRLIYYSQIVNDFQKGDIAEGYSVSREKKESFPLTVTSAQKNPTAFYLCASTAQAGATGELFFGEGSRLTVL.

This chain connects TRBV5-1 to TRBJ2-3; 10 bases fit TRBD2. The CDR3 extends over 16 amino acids. Germline lookup yields CDR1 SGHRS and CDR2 YFSETQ. V was pared by 5 bases and J by 1 base, with 7 bases of the junction left unmatched. The CDR3 DNA reads as TGCGCCAGCAGGACCGGCGGACTAGCGGGCACAGATACGCAGTATTTT. Amino acids: CASRTGGLAGTDTQYF.

The chain employs TRBV28 and TRBJ2-1; tentatively, D is TRBD1 (6 bases). Germline CDR1 reads MDHEN; CDR2 reads SYDVKM. This CDR3 comprises 16 residues. Trimming cost V 7 bases and J 0 bases, with 16 bases left between them. The CDR3 here is CASIKGGVPSYNEQFF. CDR3 DNA: TGTGCCAGCATCAAAGGGGGAGTTCCCTCCTACAATGAGCAGTTCTTC.

A note on this clone: A read error may account for a junction end that differs from germline. CDR3 loop: CASSEPRLGLAGSF. CDR3 bases: TGTGCCAGCAGTGAACCACGACTGGGACTAGCGGGTTCCTTC. The J gene is TRBJ2-7, the V gene TRBV6-1, with TRBD2 identical over 12 bases. The CDR3 runs to 14 residues. Germline V gives CDR1 MNHNS, CDR2 SASEGT.

Concerning this clone itself: The sample carries other DNA sequences with the same CDR3. The CDR3 protein is CASSLQGSSGNTIYF. CDR3 sequence (DNA): TGTGCCAGCAGCTTACAGGGAAGTTCTGGAAACACCATATATTTT. V is TRBV7-2 and J is TRBJ1-3; TRBD1 is a possible D gene (5 bases). Germline V gene lookup returns CDR1 SGHTA and CDR2 FQGNSA. The V and J ends lost 2 bases and 1 base respectively, with 9 bases between them. The CDR3 is made up of 15 amino acids.